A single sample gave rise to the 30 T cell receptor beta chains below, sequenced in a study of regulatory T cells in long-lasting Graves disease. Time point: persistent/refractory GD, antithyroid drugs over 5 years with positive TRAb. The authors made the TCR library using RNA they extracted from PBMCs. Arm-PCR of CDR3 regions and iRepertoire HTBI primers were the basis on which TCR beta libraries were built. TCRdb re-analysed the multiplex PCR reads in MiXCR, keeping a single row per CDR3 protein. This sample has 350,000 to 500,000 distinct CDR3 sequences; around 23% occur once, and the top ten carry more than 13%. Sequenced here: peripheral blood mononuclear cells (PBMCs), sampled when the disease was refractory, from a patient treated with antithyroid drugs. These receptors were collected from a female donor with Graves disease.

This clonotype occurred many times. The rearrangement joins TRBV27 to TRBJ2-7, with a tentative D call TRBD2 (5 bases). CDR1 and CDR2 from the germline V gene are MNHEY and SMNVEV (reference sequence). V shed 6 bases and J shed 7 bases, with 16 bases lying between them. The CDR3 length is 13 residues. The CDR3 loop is CASRDGGSWEQYF. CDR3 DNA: TGTGCCAGCAGAGACGGAGGAAGTTGGGAGCAGTACTTC.

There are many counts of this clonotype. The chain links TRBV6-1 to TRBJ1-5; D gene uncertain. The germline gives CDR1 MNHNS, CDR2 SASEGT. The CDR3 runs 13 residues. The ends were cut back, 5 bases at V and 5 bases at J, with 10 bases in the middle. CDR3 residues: CASSMTVDQPQHF. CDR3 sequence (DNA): TGTGCCAGCAGTATGACGGTTGATCAGCCCCAGCATTTT.

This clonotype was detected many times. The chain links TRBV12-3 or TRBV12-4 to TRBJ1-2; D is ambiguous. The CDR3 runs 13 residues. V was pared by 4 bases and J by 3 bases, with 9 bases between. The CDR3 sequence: CASSSGKHYGYTF. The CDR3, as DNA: TGTGCCAGCAGTTCAGGAAAGCACTATGGCTACACCTTC.

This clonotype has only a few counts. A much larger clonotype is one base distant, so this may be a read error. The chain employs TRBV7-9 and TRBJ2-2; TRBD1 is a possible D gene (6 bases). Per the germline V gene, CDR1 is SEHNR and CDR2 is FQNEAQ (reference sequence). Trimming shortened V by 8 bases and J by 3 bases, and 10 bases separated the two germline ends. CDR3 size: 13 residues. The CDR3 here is CASQDRYTGELFF. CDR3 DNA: TGTGCCAGCCAGGACAGATACACCGGGGAGCTGTTTTTT.

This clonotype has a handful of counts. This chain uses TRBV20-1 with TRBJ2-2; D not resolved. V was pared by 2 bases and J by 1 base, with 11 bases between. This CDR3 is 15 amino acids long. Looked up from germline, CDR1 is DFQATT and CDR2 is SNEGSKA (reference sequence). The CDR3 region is CSARPGRKNTGELFF. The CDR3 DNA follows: TGCAGTGCTAGACCCGGGCGAAAGAACACCGGGGAGCTGTTTTTT.

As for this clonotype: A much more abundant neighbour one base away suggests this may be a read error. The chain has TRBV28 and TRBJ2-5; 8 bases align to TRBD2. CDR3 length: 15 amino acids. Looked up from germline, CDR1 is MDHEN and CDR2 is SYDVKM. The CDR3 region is CASSFLSGTEEIQYF. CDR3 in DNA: TGTGCCAGCAGTTTCCTTAGCGGGACCGAAGAGATCCAGTACTTC.

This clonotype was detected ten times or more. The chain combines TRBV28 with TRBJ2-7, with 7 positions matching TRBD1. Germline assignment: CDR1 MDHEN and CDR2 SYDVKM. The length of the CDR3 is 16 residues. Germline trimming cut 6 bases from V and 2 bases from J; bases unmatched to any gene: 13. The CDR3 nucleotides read TGTGCCAGCAGAACTTCCAGAAGGGGGCATACCTACGAGCAGTACTTC. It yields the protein CASRTSRRGHTYEQYF.

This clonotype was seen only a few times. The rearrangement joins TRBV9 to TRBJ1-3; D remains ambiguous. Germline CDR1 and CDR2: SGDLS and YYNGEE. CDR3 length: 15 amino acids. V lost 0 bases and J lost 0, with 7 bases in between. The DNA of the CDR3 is TGTGCCAGCAGCGTAGAATGGAACTCTGGAAACACCATATATTTT. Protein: CASSVEWNSGNTIYF.

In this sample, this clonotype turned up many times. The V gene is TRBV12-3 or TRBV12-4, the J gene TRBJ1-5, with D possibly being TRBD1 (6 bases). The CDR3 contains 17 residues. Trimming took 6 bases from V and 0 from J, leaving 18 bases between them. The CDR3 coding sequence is TGTGCCAGCAGACGAAACTCAGGACAGAATAGCAATCAGCCCCAGCATTTT. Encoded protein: CASRRNSGQNSNQPQHF.

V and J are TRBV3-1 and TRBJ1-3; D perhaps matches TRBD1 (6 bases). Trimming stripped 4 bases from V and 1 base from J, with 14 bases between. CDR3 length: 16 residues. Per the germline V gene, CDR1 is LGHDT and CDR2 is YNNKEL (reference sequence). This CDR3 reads CASSLLGTLSGNTIYF. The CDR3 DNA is TGTGCCAGCAGCCTCCTCGGGACACTTTCTGGAAACACCATATATTTT.

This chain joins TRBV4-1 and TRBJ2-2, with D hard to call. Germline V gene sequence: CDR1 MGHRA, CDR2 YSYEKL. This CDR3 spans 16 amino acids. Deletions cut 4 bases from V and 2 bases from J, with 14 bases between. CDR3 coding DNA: TGCGCCAGCAGCCCCGAAAGCCCGCCTAACACCGGGGAGCTGTTTTTT. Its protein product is CASSPESPPNTGELFF.

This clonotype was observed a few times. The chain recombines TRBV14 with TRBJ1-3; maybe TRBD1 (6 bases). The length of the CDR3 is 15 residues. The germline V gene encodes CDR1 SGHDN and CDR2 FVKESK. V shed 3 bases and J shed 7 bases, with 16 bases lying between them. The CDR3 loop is CASSQHAGDLNTIYF. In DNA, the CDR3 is TGTGCCAGCAGCCAGCACGCAGGGGATCTCAACACCATATATTTT.

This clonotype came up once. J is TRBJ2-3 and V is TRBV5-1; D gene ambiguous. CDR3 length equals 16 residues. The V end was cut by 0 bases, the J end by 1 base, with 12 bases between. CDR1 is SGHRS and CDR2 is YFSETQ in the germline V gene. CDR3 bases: TGCGCCAGCAGCTTGGGCTCAGGCGGAGGCACAGATACGCAGTATTTT. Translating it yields CASSLGSGGGTDTQYF.

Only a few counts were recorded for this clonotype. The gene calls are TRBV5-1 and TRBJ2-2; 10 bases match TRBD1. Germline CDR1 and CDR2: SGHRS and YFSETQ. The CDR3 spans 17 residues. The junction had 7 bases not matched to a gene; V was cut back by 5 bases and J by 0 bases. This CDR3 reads CASREPGQGTNTGELFF. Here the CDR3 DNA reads TGCGCCAGCAGGGAACCGGGACAGGGGACGAACACCGGGGAGCTGTTTTTT.

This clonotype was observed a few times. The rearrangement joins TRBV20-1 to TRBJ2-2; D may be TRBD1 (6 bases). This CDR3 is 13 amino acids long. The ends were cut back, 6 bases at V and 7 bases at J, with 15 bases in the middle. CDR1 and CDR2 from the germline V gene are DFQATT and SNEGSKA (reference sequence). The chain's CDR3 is CSATGSGGGELFF. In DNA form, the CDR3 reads TGCAGTGCCACAGGGAGTGGTGGCGGGGAGCTGTTTTTT.

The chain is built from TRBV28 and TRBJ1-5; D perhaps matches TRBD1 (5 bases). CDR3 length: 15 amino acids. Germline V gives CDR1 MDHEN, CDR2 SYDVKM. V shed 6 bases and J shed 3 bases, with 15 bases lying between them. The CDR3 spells CASSNPKGFNQPQHF. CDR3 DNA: TGTGCCAGCAGCAACCCTAAGGGGTTCAATCAGCCCCAGCATTTT. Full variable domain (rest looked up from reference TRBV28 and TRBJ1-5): DVKVTQSSRYLVKRTGEKVFLECVQDMDHENMFWYRQDPGLGLRLIYFSYDVKMKEKGDIPEGYSVSREKKERFSLILESASTNQTSMYLCASSNPKGFNQPQHFGDGTRLSIL.

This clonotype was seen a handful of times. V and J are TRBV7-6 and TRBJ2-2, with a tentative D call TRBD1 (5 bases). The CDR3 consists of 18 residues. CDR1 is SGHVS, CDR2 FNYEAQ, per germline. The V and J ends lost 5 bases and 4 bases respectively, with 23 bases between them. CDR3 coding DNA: TGTGCCAGCAGCCCGGCCTCCCCATACAGGATCGGCACCGGGGAGCTGTTTTTT. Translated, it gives CASSPASPYRIGTGELFF.

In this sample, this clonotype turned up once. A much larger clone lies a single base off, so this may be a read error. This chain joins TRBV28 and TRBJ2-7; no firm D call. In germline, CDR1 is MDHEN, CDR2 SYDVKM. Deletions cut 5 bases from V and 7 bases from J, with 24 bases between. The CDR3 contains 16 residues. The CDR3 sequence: CASSLTPAPFVGEQYF. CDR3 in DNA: TGTGCCAGCAGTCTCACACCAGCTCCCTTTGTTGGGGAGCAGTACTTC.

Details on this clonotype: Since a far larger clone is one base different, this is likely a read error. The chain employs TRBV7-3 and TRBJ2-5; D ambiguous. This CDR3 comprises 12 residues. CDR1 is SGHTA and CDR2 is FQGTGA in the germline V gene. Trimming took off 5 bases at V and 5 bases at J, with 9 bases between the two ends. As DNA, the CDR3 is TGTGCCAGCAGCCAGTCAGGCGAGACCCAGTACTTC. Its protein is CASSQSGETQYF.

The CDR3: CASSPGTSGIHNEQFF. Written as DNA, the CDR3 is TGTGCCAGCAGCCCCGGGACTAGCGGGATCCACAATGAGCAGTTCTTC. The gene calls are TRBV27 and TRBJ2-1; 13 nucleotides line up with TRBD2. The CDR3 is made up of 16 amino acids. Germline CDR1 MNHEY, CDR2 SMNVEV (reference sequence). The trim removed 6 bases at V and 5 bases at J, leaving 7 bases unmatched.

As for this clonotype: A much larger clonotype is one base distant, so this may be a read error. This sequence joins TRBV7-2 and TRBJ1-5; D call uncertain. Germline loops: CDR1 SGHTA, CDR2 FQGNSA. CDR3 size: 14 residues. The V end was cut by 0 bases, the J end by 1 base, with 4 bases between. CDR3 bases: TGTGCCAGCAGCTTAGCAAAAAGCAATCAGCCCCAGCATTTT. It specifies CASSLAKSNQPQHF.

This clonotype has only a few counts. The CDR3 loop reads CASSLLGYMNTEAFF. CDR3 DNA: TGTGCCAGCAGTTTATTGGGGTACATGAACACTGAAGCTTTCTTT. The chain is built from TRBV12-3 or TRBV12-4 and TRBJ1-1; the D is unclear. The CDR3 spans 15 residues. V was pared by 2 bases and J by 0 bases, with 10 bases between.

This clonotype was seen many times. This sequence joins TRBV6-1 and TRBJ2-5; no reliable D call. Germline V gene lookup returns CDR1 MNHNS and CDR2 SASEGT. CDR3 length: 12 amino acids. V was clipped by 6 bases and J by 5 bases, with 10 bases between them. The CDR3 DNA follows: TGTGCCAGCAGAGATATGGGTGAGACCCAGTACTTC. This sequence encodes CASRDMGETQYF.

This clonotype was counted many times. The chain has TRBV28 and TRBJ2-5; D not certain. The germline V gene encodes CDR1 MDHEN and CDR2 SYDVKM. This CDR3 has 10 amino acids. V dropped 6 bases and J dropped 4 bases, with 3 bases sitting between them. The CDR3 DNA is TGTGCCAGCAGACGAGAGACCCAGTACTTC. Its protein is CASRRETQYF.

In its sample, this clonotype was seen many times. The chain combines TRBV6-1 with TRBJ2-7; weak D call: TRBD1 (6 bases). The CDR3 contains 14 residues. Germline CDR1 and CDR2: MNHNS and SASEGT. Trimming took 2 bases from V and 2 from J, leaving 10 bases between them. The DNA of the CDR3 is TGTGCCAGCAGTGAAACAGGGCGGACCTACGAGCAGTACTTC. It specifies CASSETGRTYEQYF.

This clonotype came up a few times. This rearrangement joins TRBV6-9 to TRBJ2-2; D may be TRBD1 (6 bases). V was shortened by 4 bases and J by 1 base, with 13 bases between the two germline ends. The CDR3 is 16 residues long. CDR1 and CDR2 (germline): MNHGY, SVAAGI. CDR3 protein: CASSSKGGGNTGELFF. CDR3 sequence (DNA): TGTGCCAGCAGTTCTAAAGGGGGTGGGAACACCGGGGAGCTGTTTTTT.

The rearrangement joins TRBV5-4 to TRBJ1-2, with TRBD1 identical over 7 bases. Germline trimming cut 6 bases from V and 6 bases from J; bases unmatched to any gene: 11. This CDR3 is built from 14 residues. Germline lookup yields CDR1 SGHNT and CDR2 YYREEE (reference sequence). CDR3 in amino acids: CASTMIPGTDGYTF. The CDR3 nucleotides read TGTGCCAGCACCATGATCCCCGGGACAGATGGCTACACCTTC.

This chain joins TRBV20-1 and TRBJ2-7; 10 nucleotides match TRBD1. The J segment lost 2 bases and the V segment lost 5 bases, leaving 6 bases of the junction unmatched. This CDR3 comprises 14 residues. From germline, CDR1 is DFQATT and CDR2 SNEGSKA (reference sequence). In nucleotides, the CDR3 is TGCAGTGCTCCATCCGGGACAGGGGCCTACGAGCAGTACTTC. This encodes CSAPSGTGAYEQYF.

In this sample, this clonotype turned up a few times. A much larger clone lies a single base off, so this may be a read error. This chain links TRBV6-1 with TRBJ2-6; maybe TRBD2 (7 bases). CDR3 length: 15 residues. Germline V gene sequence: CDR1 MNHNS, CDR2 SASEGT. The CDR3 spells CASSTKMAGANVLAF. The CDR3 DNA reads TGTGCCAGCAGTACCAAAATGGCGGGGGCCAACGTCCTGGCTTTC.

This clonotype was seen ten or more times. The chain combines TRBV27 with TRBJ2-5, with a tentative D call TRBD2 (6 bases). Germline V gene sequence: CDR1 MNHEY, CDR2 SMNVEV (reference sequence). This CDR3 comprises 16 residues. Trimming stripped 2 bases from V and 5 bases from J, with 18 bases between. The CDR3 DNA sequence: TGTGCCAGCAGTTTAGGAGCGGGTAATTTCCAGGAGACCCAGTACTTC. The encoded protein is CASSLGAGNFQETQYF.